These 17 T cell receptor beta chains share one sample of origin, sequenced in a study of beta chain features in type 1 diabetes. Regarding the study as a whole: TCRB CDR3 length was moderately but significantly reduced in all four CD4+ subsets of Type 1 diabetes patients.

The study reverse transcribed the entire isolated RNA, so it sequenced expressed TCRB transcripts. The protocol was immunoSEQ multiplex PCR, while the TCRdb copy is restricted to in-frame clones and leaves out a portion. The table shows 100,000 to 150,000 clones, with 9% occurring only once. These TCRs' antigens remain unknown. Sequencing used central memory CD4+ T cells from blood. The source of these receptors is a man between 25 and 39 years old with type 1 diabetes.

In this sample, this clone turned up a few times. The rearrangement links TRBV7-9 to TRBJ1-6, with D possibly being TRBD1 (6 bases). Per germline, CDR1 SEHNR and CDR2 FQNEAQ (reference sequence). Trimming took 5 bases from V and 9 from J, leaving 14 bases between them. The CDR3 covers 14 residues. The CDR3: CASSPQWTASPLHF. The DNA of the CDR3 is TGTGCCAGCAGCCCCCAGTGGACAGCTTCACCCCTCCACTTT.

This clone was detected only a few times. In DNA form, the CDR3 reads TGTGCCAGCAAAGACCAGAGGAACTATGGCTACACCTTC. This codes for CASKDQRNYGYTF. The chain has TRBV7-2 and TRBJ1-2, with D hard to call. The CDR3 is 13 amino acids. Trimming pared 7 bases from V and 2 bases from J, leaving 11 bases between. Germline V CDR1 and CDR2: SGHTA, FQGNSA.

This clone occurred a few times. The genes are TRBV19 and TRBJ1-5; no definite D call. The CDR3 totals 19 residues. V lost 7 bases and J 6 bases, leaving 31 bases between the germline ends. The germline V gene encodes CDR1 LNHDA and CDR2 SQIVND (reference sequence). Here the CDR3 reads CASTNVMGRRLDVSQPQHF. The CDR3 DNA reads TGTGCCAGTACCAACGTTATGGGTCGGAGGCTAGATGTGAGTCAGCCCCAGCATTTT.

This clone was seen only a few times. This chain uses TRBV5-4 with TRBJ2-5; TRBD1 might be the D (5 bases). Trimming removed 5 bases at V and 1 base at J, with 9 bases between. CDR1 and CDR2 (germline): SGHNT, YYREEE (reference sequence). The length of the CDR3 is 13 residues. The CDR3 region is CASRPQAQETQYF. The CDR3 region has the DNA TGTGCCAGCAGGCCACAGGCCCAAGAGACCCAGTACTTC. The variable domain in full, with the rest retrieved from reference TRBV5-4 and TRBJ2-5, is ETGVTQSPTHLIKTRGQQVTLRCSSQSGHNTVSWYQQALGQGPQFIFQYYREEENGRGNFPPRFSGLQFPNYSSELNVNALELDDSALYLCASRPQAQETQYFGPGTRLLVL.

This clone was observed a few times. The CDR3 coding sequence is TGTGCCAGCAGCGGCCGAGGGCGGAACTATGGCTACACCTTC. Translated: CASSGRGRNYGYTF. J is TRBJ1-2 and V is TRBV9; D gene unclear. Per the germline V gene, CDR1 is SGDLS and CDR2 is YYNGEE. CDR3 length: 14 residues. Trimming pared 3 bases from V and 2 bases from J, leaving 11 bases between.

The V gene is TRBV28, the J gene TRBJ1-4, with D unresolved. V was shortened by 6 bases and J by 8 bases, with 10 bases between the two germline ends. The germline V gene has CDR1 MDHEN and CDR2 SYDVKM. The CDR3 length is 12 residues. The CDR3 region is CASSGILEKLFF. The CDR3 coding sequence is TGTGCCAGCAGCGGGATCCTGGAAAAACTGTTTTTT.

This clone was seen many times. The chain uses TRBV29-1 and TRBJ2-5; D not resolved. The CDR3 length is 12 residues. Trimming shortened V by 7 bases and J by 5 bases, and 14 bases separated the two germline ends. In germline, CDR1 is SQVTM, CDR2 ANQGSEA. In DNA, the CDR3 is TGCAGCGGAAGTACGGAGTGGGAGACCCAGTACTTC. Its translation: CSGSTEWETQYF.

This rearrangement joins TRBV7-2 to TRBJ2-7; 8 bases agree with TRBD1. J lost 1 base, V lost 5 bases, and 7 bases had no gene match. CDR3 length equals 15 residues. Germline V gene data show CDR1 as SGHTA and CDR2 as FQGNSA. CDR3 loop: CASSLAGQASYEQYF. CDR3 nucleotides: TGTGCCAGCAGCCTTGCGGGACAGGCTTCCTACGAGCAGTACTTC.

This clone showed up just a few times. This chain uses TRBV6-4 with TRBJ2-2; tentative D call: TRBD1 (5 bases). Trimming took 3 bases from V and 7 from J, leaving 9 bases between them. CDR3 size: 13 residues. Per the germline V gene, CDR1 is MRHNA and CDR2 is SNTAGT. The CDR3 here is CASSEQQGGELFF. CDR3 nucleotides: TGTGCCAGCAGTGAACAGCAGGGCGGGGAGCTGTTTTTT.

The chain uses TRBV5-1 and TRBJ2-3; TRBD2 matches 13 bases. Germline CDR1 SGHRS, CDR2 YFSETQ. Losses at the gene ends were 7 bases for V and 5 bases for J; bases not matched to a gene: 7. CDR3 length: 15 residues. CDR3 sequence: CASGPRLAGGDTQYF. The DNA for the CDR3 is TGCGCCAGCGGTCCAAGACTAGCGGGAGGAGATACGCAGTATTTT. Supplemented by reference TRBV5-1 and TRBJ2-3, the full variable domain reads KAGVTQTPRYLIKTRGQQVTLSCSPISGHRSVSWYQQTPGQGLQFLFEYFSETQRNKGNFPGRFSGRQFSNSRSEMNVSTLELGDSALYLCASGPRLAGGDTQYFGPGTRLTVL.

This chain connects TRBV7-2 to TRBJ1-6; TRBD1 aligns across 8 bases. Trimming took 3 bases from V and 7 from J; bases not matched to a gene: 5. The CDR3 is 15 amino acids. The germline V gene encodes CDR1 SGHTA and CDR2 FQGNSA. CDR3 sequence: CASSLRTGSNSPLHF. The CDR3 nucleotides read TGTGCCAGCAGCTTGAGGACAGGGTCCAATTCACCCCTCCACTTT.

This chain joins TRBV5-1 and TRBJ1-2; a weak D match, TRBD1 (5 bases). CDR1 is SGHRS and CDR2 is YFSETQ in the germline V gene. V lost 4 bases and J lost 8, with 18 bases in between. This CDR3 spans 14 amino acids. The CDR3 loop is CASSPQTDEEGYTF. In DNA form, the CDR3 reads TGCGCCAGCAGCCCCCAGACAGACGAGGAAGGCTACACCTTC.

The J gene is TRBJ2-3, the V gene TRBV9; TRBD2 matches 8 bases. V was pared by 5 bases and J by 3 bases, with 8 bases of the junction left unmatched. The CDR3 has 15 residues. Germline V gene sequence: CDR1 SGDLS, CDR2 YYNGEE. CDR3 in amino acids: CASRYGLAGTDTQYF. CDR3 nucleotides: TGTGCCAGCAGGTATGGACTAGCAGGGACAGATACGCAGTATTTT. Full variable domain (outside the CDR3, taken from reference TRBV9 and TRBJ2-3): DSGVTQTPKHLITATGQRVTLRCSPRSGDLSVYWYQQSLDQGLQFLIQYYNGEERAKGNILERFSAQQFPDLHSELNLSSLELGDSALYFCASRYGLAGTDTQYFGPGTRLTVL.

This clone was observed a few times. The chain couples TRBV7-2 to TRBJ2-7; D is perhaps TRBD1 (6 bases). The CDR3 runs to 14 residues. The germline gives CDR1 SGHTA, CDR2 FQGNSA. V was trimmed by 1 base and J by 2 bases, leaving 9 bases between them. The CDR3 region has the DNA TGTGCCAGCAGCTTAGAAGGGGGTACCTACGAGCAGTACTTC. It yields the protein CASSLEGGTYEQYF.

A few counts support this clone. The rearrangement links TRBV28 to TRBJ2-3; 8 bases are shared with TRBD2. Germline-derived CDR1 and CDR2 are MDHEN and SYDVKM. Germline trimming cut 8 bases from V and 1 base from J; bases unmatched to any gene: 8. This CDR3 is 15 amino acids long. CDR3 protein: CASHPRGAGTDTQYF. The DNA of the CDR3 is TGTGCCAGCCACCCGCGGGGGGCCGGCACAGATACGCAGTATTTT.

Only a few counts were recorded for this clone. V gene TRBV7-2 combines with J gene TRBJ2-1; 12 bases line up with TRBD2. The CDR3 is made up of 18 amino acids. Germline values: CDR1 SGHTA, CDR2 FQGNSA. V trimming: 5 bases; J trimming: 1 base; junction bases outside the gene matches: 9. The CDR3 reads CASSTPSGGVRSYNEQFF. DNA for the CDR3: TGTGCCAGCAGCACCCCTAGCGGGGGGGTACGTTCCTACAATGAGCAGTTCTTC.

This clone was recorded many times. This sequence joins TRBV27 and TRBJ1-2, with 10 bases aligning to TRBD1. CDR1 and CDR2 (germline): MNHEY, SMNVEV (reference sequence). There are 12 residues in the CDR3. V lost 5 bases and J lost 8; bases outside the gene matches: 2. CDR3 region: CASSPGQGGYTF. The CDR3 DNA is TGTGCCAGCAGTCCGGGACAGGGGGGCTACACCTTC.